These 26 T cell receptor beta chains were sequenced from one sample in a study of intratumoral heterogeneity in liver cancer. Profiled with immunoSEQ multiplex PCR; TCRdb holds only in-frame clones, not every one. Here the sample spans just over 20,000 clones, just under 75% being singletons. Here the sequenced sample was tumor-adjacent normal tissue, taken before any cancer treatment. All receptors derive from a woman aged 70-85 years with hepatocellular carcinoma.

This clone was observed once. This chain links TRBV30 with TRBJ1-3; no clear D. The CDR3 contains 12 residues. The V end lost 1 base, the J end lost 0 bases, and 1 base lay between the germline ends. Germline CDR1 and CDR2: GTSNPN and SVGIG (reference sequence). CDR3 sequence reads: CAWSASGNTIYF. CDR3 DNA sequence: TGTGCCTGGAGTGCCTCTGGAAACACCATATATTTT.

The rearrangement joins TRBV19 to TRBJ1-1; D gene unclear. The CDR3 has 16 residues. Germline CDR1 is LNHDA and CDR2 is SQIVND (reference sequence). V shed 4 bases and J shed 1 base, with 16 bases lying between them. The CDR3 loop reads CASSTQSRGPNTEAFF. The CDR3 coding sequence is TGTGCCAGTAGTACTCAGAGTAGAGGTCCGAACACTGAAGCTTTCTTT.

This clone was picked up one time. This rearrangement joins TRBV10-3 to TRBJ2-7; the D gene is possibly TRBD1 (6 bases). V lost 8 bases, J lost 3 bases, and 8 bases lay in between. This CDR3 spans 11 amino acids. Germline CDR1 reads ENHRY; CDR2 reads SYGVKD. CDR3 coding DNA: TGTGCCATCGCAGGGGACTACGAGCAGTACTTC. Translated, it gives CAIAGDYEQYF.

The chain recombines TRBV5-6 with TRBJ1-6; D gene ambiguous. This CDR3 is built from 14 residues. Germline values: CDR1 SGHDT, CDR2 YYEEEE. Trimming took off 1 base at V and 8 bases at J, with 10 bases between the two ends. CDR3 sequence reads: CASSLINPYSPLHF. Written as DNA, the CDR3 is TGTGCCAGCAGCTTGATCAACCCCTATTCACCCCTCCACTTT.

This clone appeared a few times. The rearrangement joins TRBV30 to TRBJ1-1, with D tentatively TRBD1 (5 bases). V was cut by 8 bases and J by 1 base, with 8 bases left in between. CDR3 length equals 11 residues. Germline CDR1 reads GTSNPN; CDR2 reads SVGIG (reference sequence). This chain's CDR3 is CAGGSNTEAFF. The CDR3 nucleotides read TGTGCCGGGGGATCGAACACTGAAGCTTTCTTT. Using reference TRBV30 and TRBJ1-1 for the parts outside the CDR3, the full variable domain is SQTIHQWPATLVQPVGSPLSLECTVEGTSNPNLYWYRQAAGRGLQLLFYSVGIGQISSEVPQNLSASRPQDRQFILSSKKLLLSDSGFYLCAGGSNTEAFFGQGTRLTVV.

The rearrangement uses TRBV18 and TRBJ1-1; D not resolved. The CDR3 sequence is 14 residues long. CDR1 is KGHSH and CDR2 is LQKENI in the germline V gene. V was shortened by 2 bases and J by 4 bases, with 11 bases between the two germline ends. The CDR3 sequence is CASSPRDWGTEAFF. The CDR3 DNA is TGTGCCAGCTCACCAAGGGATTGGGGCACTGAAGCTTTCTTT.

The chain's CDR3 is CASSFDDRGEKLFF. In DNA form, the CDR3 reads TGTGCCAGCAGCTTTGATGACAGGGGGGAAAAACTGTTTTTT. This chain connects TRBV28 to TRBJ1-4; 9 bases match TRBD1. V was pared by 6 bases and J by 8 bases, with 7 bases of the junction left unmatched. This CDR3 has 14 residues. Per the germline V gene, CDR1 is MDHEN and CDR2 is SYDVKM.

The V call is TRBV3-1 (or the pseudogene TRBV3-2), the J call TRBJ2-1, with TRBD2 matching 11 bases. Germline V gives CDR1 LGHDT, CDR2 YNNKEL (reference sequence). The V gene end was trimmed by 5 bases and the J gene end by 4 bases; junction bases not matched to a gene: 4. This CDR3 region has 15 residues. CDR3 nucleotide sequence: TGTGCCAGCAGCACGGGACTAGCGGTTTACAATGAGCAGTTCTTC. Its translation: CASSTGLAVYNEQFF.

This sequence joins TRBV12-3 or TRBV12-4 and TRBJ2-7; 9 nucleotides match TRBD2. V dropped 7 bases and J dropped 3; count of bases not matched to a gene: 4. The CDR3 has 13 residues. CDR3: CASTGTSSYEQYF. CDR3 in DNA: TGTGCCAGCACCGGGACTAGCAGCTACGAGCAGTACTTC.

The CDR3 DNA is TGTGCCAGTAGGGCGGGAGCGGGCAATGAGCAGTTCTTC. Its protein is CASRAGAGNEQFF. This chain connects TRBV19 to TRBJ2-1, with 7 nucleotides matching TRBD2. J gave up 6 bases and V 6 bases, and 5 bases lay outside the gene matches. CDR3 length: 13 amino acids. Germline V gives CDR1 LNHDA, CDR2 SQIVND (reference sequence).

As concerns this clone: The junction and the germline gene differ at one end; a read error may be behind it. The chain uses TRBV7-7 and TRBJ2-2; 11 nucleotides line up with TRBD2. Germline lookup yields CDR1 SSHAT and CDR2 FNYEAQ (reference sequence). The CDR3 length is 17 residues. CDR3 in amino acids: CASIERASSGRAEELFF. The CDR3 bases are TGTGCTAGCATTGAAAGAGCTAGTAGCGGGAGGGCTGAGGAGCTGTTTTTT.

The chain employs TRBV28 and TRBJ2-7, with a possible D match to TRBD1 (8 bases). This CDR3 has 14 amino acids. Trimming shortened V by 6 bases and J by 11 bases, and 23 bases separated the two germline ends. Germline V lookup: CDR1 MDHEN, CDR2 SYDVKM. The DNA of the CDR3 is TGTGCCAGCAGCCCTCAGACAGGGGAGGGGGTTAAGTACTTC. Amino acid sequence: CASSPQTGEGVKYF. Using reference TRBV28 and TRBJ2-7 for the parts outside the CDR3, the full variable domain is DVKVTQSSRYLVKRTGEKVFLECVQDMDHENMFWYRQDPGLGLRLIYFSYDVKMKEKGDIPEGYSVSREKKERFSLILESASTNQTSMYLCASSPQTGEGVKYFGPGTRLTVT.

This rearrangement joins TRBV18 to TRBJ2-1; D possibly matches TRBD1 or TRBD2 (7 bases each). CDR3 length: 16 residues. The germline V and J ends were trimmed by 3 bases and 0 bases, with 12 bases remaining between them. The germline V gene has CDR1 KGHSH and CDR2 LQKENI. CDR3 nucleotides: TGTGCCAGCTCACCCCAGGGGGGGAGCTCCTACAATGAGCAGTTCTTC. Translation gives CASSPQGGSSYNEQFF.

The rearrangement links TRBV27 to TRBJ2-1; 9 nucleotides line up with TRBD2. CDR1 and CDR2 (germline): MNHEY, SMNVEV (reference sequence). The CDR3 length is 14 residues. V was pared by 8 bases and J by 3 bases, with 5 bases of the junction left unmatched. CDR3 protein: CASGSGRFYNEQFF. The DNA of the CDR3 is TGTGCCAGCGGAAGCGGGAGGTTCTACAATGAGCAGTTCTTC.

The chain combines TRBV6-1 with TRBJ2-7, with 7 nucleotides matching TRBD1. This CDR3 has 16 residues. The ends lost 0 bases at V and 4 bases at J; junction bases unmatched: 9. Germline V gives CDR1 MNHNS, CDR2 SASEGT. CDR3 amino acids: CASSEATTAGGYEQYF. CDR3 DNA sequence: TGTGCCAGCAGTGAAGCGACGACCGCAGGGGGATACGAGCAGTACTTC.

The chain uses TRBV7-6 and TRBJ2-7; D possibly uses TRBD1 or TRBD2 (5 bases each). The CDR3 spans 15 residues. CDR1 is SGHVS, CDR2 FNYEAQ, per germline. V was shortened by 4 bases and J by 2 bases, with 15 bases between the two germline ends. The CDR3 here is CASSSLNRGPYEQYF. As DNA, the CDR3 is TGTGCCAGCAGCTCGCTCAACCGGGGCCCCTACGAGCAGTACTTC.

A few counts support this clone. The V and J genes are TRBV7-3 and TRBJ2-2; 7 bases agree with TRBD2. CDR1 is SGHTA, CDR2 FQGTGA, per germline. The CDR3 consists of 16 residues. V shed 5 bases, J shed 4 bases, and the junction held 10 bases outside the gene matches. The CDR3 loop reads CASSPAGGRSTGELFF. In DNA form, the CDR3 reads TGTGCCAGCAGCCCAGCTGGCGGGAGATCCACCGGGGAGCTGTTTTTT.

In nucleotides, the CDR3 is TGTGCCAGTAGTATATTACGACTAGCGGGAGACAATGAGCAGTTCTTC. Residues: CASSILRLAGDNEQFF. This chain joins TRBV19 and TRBJ2-1, with TRBD2 matching over 12 bases. Germline lookup yields CDR1 LNHDA and CDR2 SQIVND (reference sequence). The CDR3 is 16 amino acids. Trimming cost V 2 bases and J 5 bases; bases outside gene matches: 4. The full variable domain, rest sourced from reference TRBV19 and TRBJ2-1, is DGGITQSPKYLFRKEGQNVTLSCEQNLNHDAMYWYRQDPGQGLRLIYYSQIVNDFQKGDIAEGYSVSREKKESFPLTVTSAQKNPTAFYLCASSILRLAGDNEQFFGPGTRLTVL.

The chain has TRBV3-1 (or the pseudogene TRBV3-2) and TRBJ2-1; TRBD1 matches 7 bases. This CDR3 has 17 amino acids. Germline-derived CDR1 and CDR2 are LGHDT and YNNKEL (reference sequence). J was trimmed by 2 bases and V by 3 bases; bases with no gene match: 10. CDR3 nucleotides: TGTGCCAGCAGCCACTCCCGAGGGCAGGGGGCCTACAATGAGCAGTTCTTC. Translation gives CASSHSRGQGAYNEQFF.

This chain connects TRBV2 to TRBJ2-5; D possibly matches TRBD1 or TRBD2 (5 bases each). V was pared by 7 bases and J by 0 bases, with 15 bases between. Germline V gene data show CDR1 as SNHLY and CDR2 as FYNNEI. This CDR3 is built from 15 residues. CDR3 loop: CASNRGDSDQETQYF. The CDR3 DNA reads TGTGCCAGCAATCGAGGGGATAGCGACCAAGAGACCCAGTACTTC. Filled out from reference TRBV2 and TRBJ2-5, the complete variable domain reads EPEVTQTPSHQVTQMGQEVILRCVPISNHLYFYWYRQILGQKVEFLVSFYNNEISEKSEIFDDQFSVERPDGSNFTLKIRSTKLEDSAMYFCASNRGDSDQETQYFGPGTRLLVL.

The gene calls are TRBV6-4 and TRBJ1-3; weak D call: TRBD1 (5 bases). The ends were cut back, 6 bases at V and 0 bases at J, with 12 bases in the middle. This CDR3 has 15 residues. Looked up from germline, CDR1 is MRHNA and CDR2 is SNTAGT. CDR3 coding DNA: TGTGCCAGCAGGCCTGACAGCAACTCTGGAAACACCATATATTTT. Translation: CASRPDSNSGNTIYF.

This clone was seen a few times. The chain combines TRBV6-5 with TRBJ2-5; a weak D match, TRBD2 (6 bases). Trimming stripped 7 bases from V and 5 bases from J, with 14 bases between. Germline V gene data show CDR1 as MNHEY and CDR2 as SVGAGI. This CDR3 is built from 13 residues. The CDR3 here is CASTGTSLETQYF. The CDR3 coding sequence is TGTGCCAGCACCGGAACTAGCCTTGAGACCCAGTACTTC.

The gene calls are TRBV30 and TRBJ1-5; D is unclear. Germline loops: CDR1 GTSNPN, CDR2 SVGIG (reference sequence). This CDR3 spans 14 amino acids. Trimming left V 4 bases short and J 1 base short, with 11 bases between. In DNA form, the CDR3 reads TGTGCCTGGAAAGGGTCAGAGAGCAATCAGCCCCAGCATTTT. This translates into CAWKGSESNQPQHF.

Here the CDR3 reads CASSLAGGSSYNEQFF. CDR3 sequence (DNA): TGTGCCAGCAGCTTGGCCGGAGGAAGCTCCTACAATGAGCAGTTCTTC. This chain links TRBV5-6 with TRBJ2-1, with D possibly TRBD2 on 5 matching bases. Trimming cost V 0 bases and J 0 bases, with 10 bases left between them. Germline CDR1 is SGHDT and CDR2 is YYEEEE. This CDR3 spans 16 amino acids.

The V call is TRBV19, the J call TRBJ1-1; D remains ambiguous. The CDR3 covers 12 residues. V gave up 3 bases and J gave up 4 bases, with 6 bases separating them. CDR1 and CDR2 from the germline V gene are LNHDA and SQIVND (reference sequence). CDR3: CASSIAATEAFF. CDR3 nucleotides: TGTGCCAGTAGTATTGCAGCCACTGAAGCTTTCTTT. The full variable domain, in which reference TRBV19 and TRBJ1-1 provide the parts outside the CDR3, is DGGITQSPKYLFRKEGQNVTLSCEQNLNHDAMYWYRQDPGQGLRLIYYSQIVNDFQKGDIAEGYSVSREKKESFPLTVTSAQKNPTAFYLCASSIAATEAFFGQGTRLTVV.

V and J are TRBV2 and TRBJ1-2; 8 bases agree with TRBD1. The V and J ends lost 5 bases and 7 bases, in that order; junction bases with no gene match: 3. CDR3 length: 12 amino acids. Germline V CDR1 and CDR2: SNHLY, FYNNEI. The CDR3 loop reads CASSHDRGGYTF. CDR3 nucleotide sequence: TGTGCCAGCAGTCATGACAGGGGTGGCTACACCTTC.